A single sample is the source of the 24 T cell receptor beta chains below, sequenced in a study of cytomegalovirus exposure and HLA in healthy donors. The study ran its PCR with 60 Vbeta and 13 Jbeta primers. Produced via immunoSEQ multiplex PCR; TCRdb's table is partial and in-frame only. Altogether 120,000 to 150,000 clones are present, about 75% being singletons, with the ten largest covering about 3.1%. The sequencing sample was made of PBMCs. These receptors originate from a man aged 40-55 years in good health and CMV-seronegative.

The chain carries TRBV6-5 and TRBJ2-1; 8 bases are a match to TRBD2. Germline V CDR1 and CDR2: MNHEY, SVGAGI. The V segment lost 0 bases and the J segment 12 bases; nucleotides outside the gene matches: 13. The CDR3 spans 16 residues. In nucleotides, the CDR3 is TGTGCCAGCAGTTACTCAGCGGGGGCCCTCCATACCGGGCAGTTCTTC. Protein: CASSYSAGALHTGQFF.

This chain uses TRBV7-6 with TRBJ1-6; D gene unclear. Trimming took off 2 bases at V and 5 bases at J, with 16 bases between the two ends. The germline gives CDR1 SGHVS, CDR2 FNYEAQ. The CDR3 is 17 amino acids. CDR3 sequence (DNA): TGTGCCAGCAGCTTATACCCGGGAACGACGGATAATTCACCCCTCCACTTT. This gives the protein CASSLYPGTTDNSPLHF.

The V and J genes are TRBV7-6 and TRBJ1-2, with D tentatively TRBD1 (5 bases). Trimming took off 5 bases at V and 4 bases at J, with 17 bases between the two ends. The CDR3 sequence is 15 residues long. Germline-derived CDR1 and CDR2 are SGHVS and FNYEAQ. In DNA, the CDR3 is TGTGCCAGCAGCCCCGGAGTCGACAGCGTCTATGGCTACACCTTC. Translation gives CASSPGVDSVYGYTF.

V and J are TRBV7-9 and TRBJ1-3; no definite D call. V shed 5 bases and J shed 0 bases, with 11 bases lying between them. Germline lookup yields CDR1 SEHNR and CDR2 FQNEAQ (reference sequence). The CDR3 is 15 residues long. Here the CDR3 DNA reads TGTGCCAGCAGCAAACAACCTTCCTCTGGAAACACCATATATTTT. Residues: CASSKQPSSGNTIYF.

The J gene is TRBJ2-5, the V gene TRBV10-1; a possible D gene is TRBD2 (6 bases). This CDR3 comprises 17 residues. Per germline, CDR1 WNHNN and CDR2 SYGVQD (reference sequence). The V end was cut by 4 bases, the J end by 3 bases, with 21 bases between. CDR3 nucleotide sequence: TGCGCCAGCAGTGGAAACGGGCGGGGATCGTTAAAAGAGACCCAGTACTTC. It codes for CASSGNGRGSLKETQYF.

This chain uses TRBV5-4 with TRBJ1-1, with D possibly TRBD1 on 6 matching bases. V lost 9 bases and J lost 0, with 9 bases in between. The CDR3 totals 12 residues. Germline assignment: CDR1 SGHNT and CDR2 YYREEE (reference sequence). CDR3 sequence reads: CAIGGLNTEAFF. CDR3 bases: TGTGCCATAGGGGGACTGAACACTGAAGCTTTCTTT.

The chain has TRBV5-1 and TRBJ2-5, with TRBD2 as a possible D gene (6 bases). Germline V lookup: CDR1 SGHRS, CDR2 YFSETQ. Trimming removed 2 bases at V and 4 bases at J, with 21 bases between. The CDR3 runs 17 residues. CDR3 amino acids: CASSLFPAGTPIETQYF. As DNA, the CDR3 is TGCGCCAGCAGCTTATTTCCAGCGGGTACCCCTATAGAGACCCAGTACTTC.

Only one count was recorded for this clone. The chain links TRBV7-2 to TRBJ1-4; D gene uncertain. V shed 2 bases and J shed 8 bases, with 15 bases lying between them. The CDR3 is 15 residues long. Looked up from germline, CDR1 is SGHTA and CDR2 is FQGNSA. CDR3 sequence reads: CASSLWGPGGEKLFF. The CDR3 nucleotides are TGTGCCAGCAGCTTATGGGGTCCCGGAGGAGAAAAACTGTTTTTT.

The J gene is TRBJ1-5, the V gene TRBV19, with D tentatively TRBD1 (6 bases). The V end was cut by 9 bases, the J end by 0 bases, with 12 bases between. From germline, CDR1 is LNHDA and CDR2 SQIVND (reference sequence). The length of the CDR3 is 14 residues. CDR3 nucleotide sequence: TGTGCCAGCAACAGGGTGAATAGCAATCAGCCCCAGCATTTT. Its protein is CASNRVNSNQPQHF. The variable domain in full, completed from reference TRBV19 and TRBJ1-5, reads DGGITQSPKYLFRKEGQNVTLSCEQNLNHDAMYWYRQDPGQGLRLIYYSQIVNDFQKGDIAEGYSVSREKKESFPLTVTSAQKNPTAFYLCASNRVNSNQPQHFGDGTRLSIL.

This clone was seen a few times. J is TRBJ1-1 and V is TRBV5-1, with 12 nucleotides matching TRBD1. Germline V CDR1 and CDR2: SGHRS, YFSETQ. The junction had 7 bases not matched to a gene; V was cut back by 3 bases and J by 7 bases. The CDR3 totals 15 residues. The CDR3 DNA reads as TGCGCCAGCAGCTGGGGAGGGACAGGGGGCCGTGAAGCTTTCTTT. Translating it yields CASSWGGTGGREAFF.

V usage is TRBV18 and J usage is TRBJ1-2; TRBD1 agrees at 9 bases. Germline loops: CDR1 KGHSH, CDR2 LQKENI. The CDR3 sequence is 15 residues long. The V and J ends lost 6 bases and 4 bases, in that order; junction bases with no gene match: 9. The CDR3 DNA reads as TGTGCCAGCTCTAATCTACAGGGGGCGGCCTATGGCTACACCTTC. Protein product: CASSNLQGAAYGYTF. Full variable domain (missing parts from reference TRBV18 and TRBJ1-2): NAGVMQNPRHLVRRRGQEARLRCSPMKGHSHVYWYRQLPEEGLKFMVYLQKENIIDESGMPKERFSAEFPKEGPSILRIQQVVRGDSAAYFCASSNLQGAAYGYTFGSGTRLTVV.

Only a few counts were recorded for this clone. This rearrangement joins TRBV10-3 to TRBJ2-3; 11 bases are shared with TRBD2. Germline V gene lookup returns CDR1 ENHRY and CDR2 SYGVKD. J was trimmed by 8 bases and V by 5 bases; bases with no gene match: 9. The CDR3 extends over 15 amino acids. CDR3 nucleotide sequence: TGTGCCATCAGTATTCTTAGCGGGGGGGCGGGTACGCAGTATTTT. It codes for CAISILSGGAGTQYF.

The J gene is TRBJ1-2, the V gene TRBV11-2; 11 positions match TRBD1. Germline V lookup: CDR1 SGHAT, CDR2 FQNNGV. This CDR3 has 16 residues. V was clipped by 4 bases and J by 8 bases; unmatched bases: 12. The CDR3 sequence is CASSSARGQGAQGYTF. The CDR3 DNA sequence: TGTGCCAGCAGCTCTGCCCGTGGACAGGGGGCGCAAGGCTACACCTTC.

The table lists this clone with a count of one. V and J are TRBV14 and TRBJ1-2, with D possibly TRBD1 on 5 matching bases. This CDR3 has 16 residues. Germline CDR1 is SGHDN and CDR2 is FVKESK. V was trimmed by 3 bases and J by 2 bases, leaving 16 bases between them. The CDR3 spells CASSQSTGTPNYGYTF. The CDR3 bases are TGTGCCAGCAGCCAGTCAACAGGCACCCCAAACTATGGCTACACCTTC. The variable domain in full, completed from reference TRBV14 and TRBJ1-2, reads EAGVTQFPSHSVIEKGQTVTLRCDPISGHDNLYWYRRVMGKEIKFLLHFVKESKQDESGMPNNRFLAERTGGTYSTLKVQPAELEDSGVYFCASSQSTGTPNYGYTFGSGTRLTVV.

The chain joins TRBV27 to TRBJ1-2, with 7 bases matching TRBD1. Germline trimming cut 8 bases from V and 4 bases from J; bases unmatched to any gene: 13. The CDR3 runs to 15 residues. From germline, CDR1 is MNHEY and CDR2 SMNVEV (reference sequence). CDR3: CASQGTASASYGYTF. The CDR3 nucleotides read TGTGCCAGCCAAGGGACAGCCTCAGCCTCCTATGGCTACACCTTC.

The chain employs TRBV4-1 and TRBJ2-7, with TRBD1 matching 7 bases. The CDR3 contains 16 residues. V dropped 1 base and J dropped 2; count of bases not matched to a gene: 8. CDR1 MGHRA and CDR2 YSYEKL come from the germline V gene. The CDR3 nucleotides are TGCGCCAGCAGCCAAGGCCCAGGGACAGATACCTACGAGCAGTACTTC. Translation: CASSQGPGTDTYEQYF.

CDR3 residues: CASSLDPGYYNEQFF. The CDR3 nucleotides are TGTGCCAGCAGCTTAGATCCCGGGTACTACAATGAGCAGTTCTTC. V usage is TRBV11-3 and J usage is TRBJ2-1, with unresolved D. CDR1 SGHNT and CDR2 YENEEA come from the germline V gene. With 0 bases removed from V and 3 bases from J, the gap between germline ends came to 9 bases. The length of the CDR3 is 15 residues.

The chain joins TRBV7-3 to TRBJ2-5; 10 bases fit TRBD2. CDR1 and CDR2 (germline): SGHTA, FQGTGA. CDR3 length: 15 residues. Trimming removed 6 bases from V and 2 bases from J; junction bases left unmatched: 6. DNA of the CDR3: TGTGCCAGCAGAGTCAGCGGGGGGGTTCAAGAGACCCAGTACTTC. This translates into CASRVSGGVQETQYF.

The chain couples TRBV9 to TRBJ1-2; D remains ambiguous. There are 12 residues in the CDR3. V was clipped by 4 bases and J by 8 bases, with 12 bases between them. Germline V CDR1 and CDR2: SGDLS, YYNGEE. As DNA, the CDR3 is TGTGCCAGCAGCCCCGGTGGGAGGGGCTACACCTTC. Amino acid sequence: CASSPGGRGYTF.

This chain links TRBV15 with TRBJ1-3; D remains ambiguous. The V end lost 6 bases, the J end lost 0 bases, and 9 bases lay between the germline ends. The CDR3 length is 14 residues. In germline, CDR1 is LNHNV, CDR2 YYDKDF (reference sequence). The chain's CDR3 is CATSLTGSGNTIYF. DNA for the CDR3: TGTGCCACCAGTCTCACGGGCTCTGGAAACACCATATATTTT. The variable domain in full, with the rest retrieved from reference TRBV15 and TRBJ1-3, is DAMVIQNPRYQVTQFGKPVTLSCSQTLNHNVMYWYQQKSSQAPKLLFHYYDKDFNNEADTPDNFQSRRPNTSFCFLDIRSPGLGDTAMYLCATSLTGSGNTIYFGEGSWLTVV.

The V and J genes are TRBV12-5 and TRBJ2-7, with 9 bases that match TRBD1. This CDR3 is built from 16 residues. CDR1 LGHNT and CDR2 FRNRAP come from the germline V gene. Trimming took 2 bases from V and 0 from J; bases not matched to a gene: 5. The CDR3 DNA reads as TGTGCTAGTGGTTTGCCGGGGGACAGGGCCTCCTACGAGCAGTACTTC. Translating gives CASGLPGDRASYEQYF.

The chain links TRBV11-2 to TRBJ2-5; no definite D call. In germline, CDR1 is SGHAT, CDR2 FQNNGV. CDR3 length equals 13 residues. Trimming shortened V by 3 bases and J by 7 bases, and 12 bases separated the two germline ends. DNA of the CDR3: TGTGCCAGCAGCTTGCATCCTTCCGGGACCCAGTACTTC. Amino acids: CASSLHPSGTQYF.

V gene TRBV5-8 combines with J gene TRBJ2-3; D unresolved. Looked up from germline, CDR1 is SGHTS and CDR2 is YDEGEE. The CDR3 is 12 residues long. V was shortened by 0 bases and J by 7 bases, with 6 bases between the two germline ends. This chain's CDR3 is CASSLGYYTQYF. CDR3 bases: TGTGCCAGCAGCTTGGGCTACTATACGCAGTATTTT.

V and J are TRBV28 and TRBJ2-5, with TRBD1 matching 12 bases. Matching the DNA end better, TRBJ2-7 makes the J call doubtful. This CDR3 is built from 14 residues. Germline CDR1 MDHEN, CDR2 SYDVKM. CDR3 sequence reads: CASSSGQGAYEQYF. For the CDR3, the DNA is TGTGCCAGCAGCTCGGGACAGGGGGCTTACGAGCAGTACTTC.